This TCR beta chain appears in the sequencing data of a study of T cells in Graves' hyperthyroidism and ophthalmopathy. This clonotype was counted at least ten times. Its antigen is not known. TCR beta CDR3 regions were amplified from RNA transcripts. TCR CDR3 underwent first-round RT-PCR with the HTBI primer set. Using its own MiXCR run on the multiplex PCR reads, TCRdb lists one record per CDR3 protein. Here the sample spans hundreds of thousands of distinct CDR3 sequences, approximately 14% being singletons. Study conclusions and caveats: The model forecast ophthalmopathy, anticipating it by a median about 7 months before onset. A model of 13 V-J pairs discriminated ophthalmopathy from stable hyperthyroidism.

Trimming left V 6 bases short and J 7 bases short, with 18 bases between. The CDR3 runs 14 residues. CDR1 and CDR2 from the germline V gene are SQVTM and ANQGSEA. Sequencing was carried out using blood. The rearrangement joins TRBV29-1 to TRBJ2-2; the D gene is possibly TRBD1 (6 bases). This receptor was identified in a woman in her fifties or sixties with Graves' ophthalmopathy. CDR3 loop: CSVLTGANGGELFF. DNA for the CDR3: TGCAGCGTGCTGACAGGCGCGAACGGCGGGGAGCTGTTTTTT.